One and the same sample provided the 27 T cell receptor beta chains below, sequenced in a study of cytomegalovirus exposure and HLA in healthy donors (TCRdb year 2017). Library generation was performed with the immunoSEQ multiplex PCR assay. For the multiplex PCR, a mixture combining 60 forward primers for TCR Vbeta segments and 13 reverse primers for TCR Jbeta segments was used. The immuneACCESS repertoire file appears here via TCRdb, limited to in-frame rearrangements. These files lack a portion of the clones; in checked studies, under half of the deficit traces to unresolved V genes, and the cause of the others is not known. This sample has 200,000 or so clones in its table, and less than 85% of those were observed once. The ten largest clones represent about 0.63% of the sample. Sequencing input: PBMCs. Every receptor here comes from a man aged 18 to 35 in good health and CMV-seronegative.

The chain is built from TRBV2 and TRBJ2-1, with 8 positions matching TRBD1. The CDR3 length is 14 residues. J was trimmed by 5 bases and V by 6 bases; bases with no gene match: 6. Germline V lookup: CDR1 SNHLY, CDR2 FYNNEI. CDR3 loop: CASSPGQANNEQFF. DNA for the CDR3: TGTGCCAGCAGCCCGGGACAGGCAAACAATGAGCAGTTCTTC.

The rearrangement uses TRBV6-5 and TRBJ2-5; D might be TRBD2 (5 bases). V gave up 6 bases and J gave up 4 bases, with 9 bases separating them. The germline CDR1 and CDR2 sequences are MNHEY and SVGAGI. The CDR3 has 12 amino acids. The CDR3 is CASRRGLETQYF. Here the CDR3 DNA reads TGTGCCAGCAGACGAGGGTTAGAGACCCAGTACTTC.

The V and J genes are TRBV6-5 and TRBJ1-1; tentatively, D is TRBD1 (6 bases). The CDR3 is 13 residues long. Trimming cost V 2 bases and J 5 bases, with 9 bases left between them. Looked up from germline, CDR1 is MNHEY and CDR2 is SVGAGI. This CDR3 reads CASSYQGWTEAFF. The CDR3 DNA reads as TGTGCCAGCAGTTACCAGGGGTGGACTGAAGCTTTCTTT.

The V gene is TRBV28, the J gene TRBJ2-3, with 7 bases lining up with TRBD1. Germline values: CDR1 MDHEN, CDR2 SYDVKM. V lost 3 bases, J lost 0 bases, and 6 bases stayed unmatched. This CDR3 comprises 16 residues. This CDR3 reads CASSFGTVISTDTQYF. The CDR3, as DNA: TGTGCCAGCAGTTTCGGGACAGTGATTAGCACAGATACGCAGTATTTT.

The CDR3 bases are TGTGCCAGCTCAGCCCGGGACTCCTCCTACGAGCAGTACTTC. As protein: CASSARDSSYEQYF. The chain recombines TRBV18 with TRBJ2-7; weak D call: TRBD2 (6 bases). Germline values: CDR1 KGHSH, CDR2 LQKENI. V was trimmed by 5 bases and J by 0 bases, leaving 11 bases between them. This CDR3 region has 14 residues.

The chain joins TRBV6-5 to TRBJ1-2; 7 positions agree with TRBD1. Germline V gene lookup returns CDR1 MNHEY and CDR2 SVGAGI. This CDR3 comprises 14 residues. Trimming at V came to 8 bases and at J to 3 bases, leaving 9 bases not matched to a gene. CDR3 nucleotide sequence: TGTGCCAGCTCCCCGCCGGGACAGCACTATGGCTACACCTTC. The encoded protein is CASSPPGQHYGYTF.

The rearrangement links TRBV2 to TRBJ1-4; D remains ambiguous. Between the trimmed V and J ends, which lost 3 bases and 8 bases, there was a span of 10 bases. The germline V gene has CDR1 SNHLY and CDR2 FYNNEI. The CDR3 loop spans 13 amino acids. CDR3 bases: TGTGCCAGCAGTGATAAAACAGAAGAAAAACTGTTTTTT. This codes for CASSDKTEEKLFF.

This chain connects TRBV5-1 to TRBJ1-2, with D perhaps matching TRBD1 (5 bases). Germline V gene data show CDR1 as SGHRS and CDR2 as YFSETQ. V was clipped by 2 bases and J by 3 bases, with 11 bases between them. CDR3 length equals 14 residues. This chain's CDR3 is CASSFRGVYYGYTF. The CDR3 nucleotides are TGCGCCAGCAGCTTTCGGGGGGTGTACTATGGCTACACCTTC.

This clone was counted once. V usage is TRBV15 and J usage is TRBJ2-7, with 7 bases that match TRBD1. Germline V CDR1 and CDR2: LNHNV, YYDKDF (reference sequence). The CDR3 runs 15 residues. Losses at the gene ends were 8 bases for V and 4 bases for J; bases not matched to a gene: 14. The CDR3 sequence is CATGEGGAEMYEQYF. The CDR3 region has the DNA TGTGCCACCGGGGAAGGGGGCGCCGAGATGTACGAGCAGTACTTC.

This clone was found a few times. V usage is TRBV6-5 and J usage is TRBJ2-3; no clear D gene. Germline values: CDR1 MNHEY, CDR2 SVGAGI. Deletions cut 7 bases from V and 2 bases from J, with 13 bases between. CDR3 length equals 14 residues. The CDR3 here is CASTMTLITDTQYF. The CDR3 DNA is TGTGCCAGCACTATGACACTGATCACAGATACGCAGTATTTT.

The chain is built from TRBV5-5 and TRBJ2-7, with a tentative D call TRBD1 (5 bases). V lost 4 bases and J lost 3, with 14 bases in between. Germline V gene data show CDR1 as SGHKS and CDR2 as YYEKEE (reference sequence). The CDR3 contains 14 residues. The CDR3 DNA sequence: TGTGCCAGCAGCACAACGACAGTTAACTACGAGCAGTACTTC. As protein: CASSTTTVNYEQYF.

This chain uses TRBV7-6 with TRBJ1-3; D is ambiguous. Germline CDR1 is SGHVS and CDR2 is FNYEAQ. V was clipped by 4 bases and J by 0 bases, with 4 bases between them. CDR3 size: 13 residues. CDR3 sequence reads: CASSSSSGNTIYF. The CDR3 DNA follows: TGTGCCAGCAGCTCCAGCTCTGGAAACACCATATATTTT. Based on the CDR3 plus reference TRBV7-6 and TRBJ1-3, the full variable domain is GAGVSQSPRYKVTKRGQDVALRCDPISGHVSLYWYRQALGQGPEFLTYFNYEAQQDKSGLPNDRFSAERPEGSISTLTIQRTEQRDSAMYRCASSSSSGNTIYFGEGSWLTVV.

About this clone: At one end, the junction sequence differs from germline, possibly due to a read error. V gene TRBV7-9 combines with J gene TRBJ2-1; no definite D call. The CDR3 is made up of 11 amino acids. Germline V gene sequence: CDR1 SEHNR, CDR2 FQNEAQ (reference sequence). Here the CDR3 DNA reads TGTTCCAGCAGCTTTCGGAATGAGCAGTTCTTC. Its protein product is CSSSFRNEQFF. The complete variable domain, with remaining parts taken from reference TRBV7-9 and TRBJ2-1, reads DTGVSQNPRHKITKRGQNVTFRCDPISEHNRLYWYRQTLGQGPEFLTYFQNEAQLEKSRLLSDRFSAERPKGSFSTLEIQRTEQGDSAMYLCSSSFRNEQFFGPGTRLTVL.

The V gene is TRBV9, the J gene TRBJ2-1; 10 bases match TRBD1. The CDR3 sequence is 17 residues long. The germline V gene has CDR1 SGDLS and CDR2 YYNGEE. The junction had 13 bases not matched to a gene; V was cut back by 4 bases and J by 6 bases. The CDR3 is CASSPSVLGQGSNEQFF. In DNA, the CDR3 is TGTGCCAGCAGCCCGTCGGTCTTGGGACAGGGGTCCAATGAGCAGTTCTTC.

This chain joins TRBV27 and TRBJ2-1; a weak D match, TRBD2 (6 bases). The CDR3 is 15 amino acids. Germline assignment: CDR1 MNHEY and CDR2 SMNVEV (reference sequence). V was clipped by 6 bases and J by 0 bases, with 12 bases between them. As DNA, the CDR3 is TGTGCCAGCAGGGATGGGGGGATCTCCTACAATGAGCAGTTCTTC. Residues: CASRDGGISYNEQFF.

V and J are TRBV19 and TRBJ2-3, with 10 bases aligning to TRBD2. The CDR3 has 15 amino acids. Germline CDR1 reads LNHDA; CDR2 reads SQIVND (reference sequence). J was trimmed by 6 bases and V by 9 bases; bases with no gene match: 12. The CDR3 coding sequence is TGTGCCAGCCAACAAGGGACTAGCGCTGCGGATACGCAGTATTTT. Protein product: CASQQGTSAADTQYF.

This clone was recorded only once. The CDR3 reads CASSPASGQTYEQYF. DNA of the CDR3: TGTGCCAGCAGCCCGGCTAGCGGGCAGACCTACGAGCAGTACTTC. The J gene is TRBJ2-5, the V gene TRBV5-6; 8 bases line up with TRBD2. The J call may be incorrect, as the DNA end agrees better with TRBJ2-7. The germline CDR1 and CDR2 sequences are SGHDT and YYEEEE. This CDR3 is built from 15 residues.

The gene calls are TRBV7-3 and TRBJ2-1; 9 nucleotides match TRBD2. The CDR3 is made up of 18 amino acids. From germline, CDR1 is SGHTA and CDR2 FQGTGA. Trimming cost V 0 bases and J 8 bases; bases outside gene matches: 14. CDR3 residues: CASSLTPWAGGQTDEQFF. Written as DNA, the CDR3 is TGTGCCAGCAGCTTAACCCCATGGGCGGGAGGGCAAACGGATGAGCAGTTCTTC.

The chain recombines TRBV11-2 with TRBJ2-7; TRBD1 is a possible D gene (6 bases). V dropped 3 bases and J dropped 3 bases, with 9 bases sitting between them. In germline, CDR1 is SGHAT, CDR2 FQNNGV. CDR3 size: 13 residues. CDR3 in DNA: TGTGCCAGCAGCTTGGGACACGTCTACGAGCAGTACTTC. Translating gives CASSLGHVYEQYF.

The DNA of the CDR3 is TGTGCCAGCAGTTACTCGGGCAGGGAAGGCTACACCTTC. It encodes CASSYSGREGYTF. The rearrangement links TRBV6-5 to TRBJ1-2; D might be TRBD1 (5 bases). Germline assignment: CDR1 MNHEY and CDR2 SVGAGI. V shed 0 bases and J shed 8 bases, with 10 bases lying between them. This CDR3 region has 13 residues.

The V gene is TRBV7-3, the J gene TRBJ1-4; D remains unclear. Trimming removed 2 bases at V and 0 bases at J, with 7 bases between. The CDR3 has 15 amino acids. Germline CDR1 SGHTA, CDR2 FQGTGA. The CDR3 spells CASSLLASTNEKLFF. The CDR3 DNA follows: TGTGCCAGCAGCTTACTGGCCTCAACTAATGAAAAACTGTTTTTT.

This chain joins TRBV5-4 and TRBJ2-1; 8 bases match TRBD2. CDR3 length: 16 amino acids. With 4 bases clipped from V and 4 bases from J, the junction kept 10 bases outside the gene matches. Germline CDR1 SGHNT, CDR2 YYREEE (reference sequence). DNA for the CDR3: TGTGCCAGCAGCCCCGCCGGGGTAGCGGGGTACAATGAGCAGTTCTTC. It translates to CASSPAGVAGYNEQFF.

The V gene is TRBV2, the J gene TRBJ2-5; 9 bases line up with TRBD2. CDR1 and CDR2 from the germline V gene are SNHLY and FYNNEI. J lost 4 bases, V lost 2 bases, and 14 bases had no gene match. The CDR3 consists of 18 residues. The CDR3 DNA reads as TGTGCCAGCAGTGAATGGCGGGAGGGCCGTTCATTCCCAGAGACCCAGTACTTC. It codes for CASSEWREGRSFPETQYF.

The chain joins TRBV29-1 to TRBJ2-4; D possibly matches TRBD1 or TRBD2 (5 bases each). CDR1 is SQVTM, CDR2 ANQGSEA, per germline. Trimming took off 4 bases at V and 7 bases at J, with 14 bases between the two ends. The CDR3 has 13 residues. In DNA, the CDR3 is TGCAGCGTTGGAGAGGGGCTTGCGAACATTCAGTACTTC. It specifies CSVGEGLANIQYF.

The CDR3 DNA follows: TGTGCCAGCAGCTTGTGGGTGGCAGGGTCAGCCAAAAACATTCAGTACTTC. Encoded protein: CASSLWVAGSAKNIQYF. The gene calls are TRBV7-9 and TRBJ2-4; the D gene is possibly TRBD1 (5 bases). The CDR3 covers 17 residues. Looked up from germline, CDR1 is SEHNR and CDR2 is FQNEAQ (reference sequence). Trimming removed 3 bases from V and 0 bases from J, with 15 bases in between.

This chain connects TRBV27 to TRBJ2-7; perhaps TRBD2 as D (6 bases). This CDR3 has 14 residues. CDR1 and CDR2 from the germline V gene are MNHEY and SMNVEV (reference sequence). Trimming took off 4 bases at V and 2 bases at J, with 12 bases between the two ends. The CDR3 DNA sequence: TGTGCCAGCAGTTCTCCCGGGGGTCCCTACGAGCAGTACTTC. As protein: CASSSPGGPYEQYF.

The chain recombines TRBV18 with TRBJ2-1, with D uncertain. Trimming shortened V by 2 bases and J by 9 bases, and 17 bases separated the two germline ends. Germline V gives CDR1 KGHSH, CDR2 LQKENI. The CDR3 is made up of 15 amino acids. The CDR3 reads CASSPIKQQSGEQFF. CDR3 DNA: TGTGCCAGCTCACCAATCAAGCAACAGTCTGGTGAGCAGTTCTTC.